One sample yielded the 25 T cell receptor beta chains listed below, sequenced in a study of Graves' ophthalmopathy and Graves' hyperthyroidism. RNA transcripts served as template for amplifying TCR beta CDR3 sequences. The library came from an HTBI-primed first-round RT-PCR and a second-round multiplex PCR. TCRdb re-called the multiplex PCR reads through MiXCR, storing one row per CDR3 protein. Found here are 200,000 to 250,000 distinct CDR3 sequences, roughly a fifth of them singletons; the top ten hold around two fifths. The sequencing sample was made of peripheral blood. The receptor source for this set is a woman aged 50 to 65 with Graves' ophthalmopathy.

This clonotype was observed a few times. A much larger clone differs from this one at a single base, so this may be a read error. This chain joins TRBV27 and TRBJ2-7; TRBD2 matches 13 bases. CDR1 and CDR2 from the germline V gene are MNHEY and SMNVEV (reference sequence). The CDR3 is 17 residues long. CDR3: CASSTRLGLAGSYEQCF. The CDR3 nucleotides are TGTGCCAGCAGCACCCGCTTGGGACTAGCGGGGAGCTACGAGCAGTGCTTC.

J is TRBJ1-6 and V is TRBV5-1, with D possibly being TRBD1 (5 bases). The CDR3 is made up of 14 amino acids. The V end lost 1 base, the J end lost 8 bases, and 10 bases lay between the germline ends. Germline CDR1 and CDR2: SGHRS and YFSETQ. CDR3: CASSLIRADSPLHF. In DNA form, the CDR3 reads TGCGCCAGCAGCTTGATCAGGGCTGATTCACCCCTCCACTTT.

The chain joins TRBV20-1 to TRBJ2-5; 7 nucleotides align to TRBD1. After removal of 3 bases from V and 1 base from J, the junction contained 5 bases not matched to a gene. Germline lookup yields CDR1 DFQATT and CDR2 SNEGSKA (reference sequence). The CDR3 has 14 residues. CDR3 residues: CSASPGTAQETQYF. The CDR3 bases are TGCAGTGCTAGCCCCGGGACAGCCCAAGAGACCCAGTACTTC.

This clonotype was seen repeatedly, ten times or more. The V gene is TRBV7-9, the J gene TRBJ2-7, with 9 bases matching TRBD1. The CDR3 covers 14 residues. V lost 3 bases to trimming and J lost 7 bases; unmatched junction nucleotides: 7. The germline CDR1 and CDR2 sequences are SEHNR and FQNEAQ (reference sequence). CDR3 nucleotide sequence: TGTGCCAGCAGCTTTGGACAGGGGAATTCGGAGCAGTACTTC. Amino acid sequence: CASSFGQGNSEQYF. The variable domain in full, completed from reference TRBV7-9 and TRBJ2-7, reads DTGVSQNPRHKITKRGQNVTFRCDPISEHNRLYWYRQTLGQGPEFLTYFQNEAQLEKSRLLSDRFSAERPKGSFSTLEIQRTEQGDSAMYLCASSFGQGNSEQYFGPGTRLTVT.

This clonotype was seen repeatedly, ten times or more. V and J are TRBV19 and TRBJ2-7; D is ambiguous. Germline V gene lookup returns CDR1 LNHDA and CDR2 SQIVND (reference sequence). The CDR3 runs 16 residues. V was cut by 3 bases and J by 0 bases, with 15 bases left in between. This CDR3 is CASSMGPTRSSYEQYF. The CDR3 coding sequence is TGTGCCAGTAGTATGGGCCCCACCCGTTCCTCCTACGAGCAGTACTTC. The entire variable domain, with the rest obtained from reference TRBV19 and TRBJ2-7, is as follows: DGGITQSPKYLFRKEGQNVTLSCEQNLNHDAMYWYRQDPGQGLRLIYYSQIVNDFQKGDIAEGYSVSREKKESFPLTVTSAQKNPTAFYLCASSMGPTRSSYEQYFGPGTRLTVT.

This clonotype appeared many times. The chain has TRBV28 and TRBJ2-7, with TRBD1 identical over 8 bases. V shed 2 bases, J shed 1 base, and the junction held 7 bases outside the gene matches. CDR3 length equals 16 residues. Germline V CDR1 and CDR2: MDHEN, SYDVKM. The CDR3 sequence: CASSLVVYRGSYEQYF. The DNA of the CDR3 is TGTGCCAGCAGTTTAGTAGTGTACAGGGGGTCCTACGAGCAGTACTTC.

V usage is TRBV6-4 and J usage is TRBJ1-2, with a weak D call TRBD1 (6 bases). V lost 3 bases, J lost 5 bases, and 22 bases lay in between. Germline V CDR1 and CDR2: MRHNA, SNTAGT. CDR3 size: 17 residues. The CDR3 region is CASSEDLQGPLWYGYTF. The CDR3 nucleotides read TGTGCCAGCAGTGAGGACCTACAGGGCCCTTTATGGTATGGCTACACCTTC.

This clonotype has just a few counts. The DNA of the CDR3 is TGTGCCAGCAGCTTGGGACAGAGGTACACCTTC. It yields the protein CASSLGQRYTF. J is TRBJ1-2 and V is TRBV6-1, with 7 bases identical to TRBD1. The CDR3 contains 11 residues. Trimming at V came to 6 bases and at J to 11 bases, leaving 6 bases not matched to a gene. From germline, CDR1 is MNHNS and CDR2 SASEGT.

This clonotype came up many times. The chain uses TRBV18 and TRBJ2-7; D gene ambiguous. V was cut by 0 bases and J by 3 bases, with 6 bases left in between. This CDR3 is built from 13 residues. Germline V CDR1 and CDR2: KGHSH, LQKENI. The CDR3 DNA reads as TGTGCCAGCTCACCACCGGGAATCTACGAGCAGTACTTC. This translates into CASSPPGIYEQYF.

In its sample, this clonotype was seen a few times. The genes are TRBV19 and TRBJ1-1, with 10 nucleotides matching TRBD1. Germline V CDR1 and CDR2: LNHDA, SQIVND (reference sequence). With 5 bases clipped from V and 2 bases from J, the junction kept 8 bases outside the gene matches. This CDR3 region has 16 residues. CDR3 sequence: CASSYGTGAFNTEAFF. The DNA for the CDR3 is TGTGCCAGTAGTTATGGGACAGGGGCGTTTAACACTGAAGCTTTCTTT.

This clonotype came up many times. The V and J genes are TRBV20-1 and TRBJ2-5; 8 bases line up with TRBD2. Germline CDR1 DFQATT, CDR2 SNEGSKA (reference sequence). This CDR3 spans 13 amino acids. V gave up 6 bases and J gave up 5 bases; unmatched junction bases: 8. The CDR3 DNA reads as TGCAGTGCAAAAAGCGGGAGTCTGGAGACCCAGTACTTC. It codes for CSAKSGSLETQYF.

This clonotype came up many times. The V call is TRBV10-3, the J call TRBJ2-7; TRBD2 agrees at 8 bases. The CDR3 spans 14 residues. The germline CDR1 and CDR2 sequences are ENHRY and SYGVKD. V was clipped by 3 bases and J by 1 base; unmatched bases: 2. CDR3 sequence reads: CAISDGGGSYEQYF. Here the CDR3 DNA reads TGTGCCATCAGTGACGGGGGGGGATCCTACGAGCAGTACTTC.

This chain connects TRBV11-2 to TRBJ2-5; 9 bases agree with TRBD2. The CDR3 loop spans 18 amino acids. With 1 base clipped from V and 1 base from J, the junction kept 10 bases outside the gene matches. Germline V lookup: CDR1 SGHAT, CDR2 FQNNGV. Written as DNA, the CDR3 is TGTGCCAGCAGCTTAGGTGCGGGAGGGTCTGCCTTCCAAGAGACCCAGTACTTC. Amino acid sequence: CASSLGAGGSAFQETQYF.

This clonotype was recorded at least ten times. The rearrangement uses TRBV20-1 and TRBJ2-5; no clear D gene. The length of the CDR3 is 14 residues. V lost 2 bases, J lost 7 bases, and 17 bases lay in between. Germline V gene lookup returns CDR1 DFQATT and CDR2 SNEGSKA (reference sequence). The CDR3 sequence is CSARIPSGAATQYF. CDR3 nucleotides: TGCAGTGCTAGAATCCCATCCGGTGCTGCGACCCAGTACTTC.

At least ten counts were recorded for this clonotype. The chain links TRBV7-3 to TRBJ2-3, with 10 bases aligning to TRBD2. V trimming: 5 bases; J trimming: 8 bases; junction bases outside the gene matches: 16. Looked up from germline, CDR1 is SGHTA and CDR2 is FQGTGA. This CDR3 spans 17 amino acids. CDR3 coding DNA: TGTGCCAGCAGCCCCTCGGGGGCTAGCGGGAGAGGGGGTACGCAGTATTTT. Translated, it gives CASSPSGASGRGGTQYF. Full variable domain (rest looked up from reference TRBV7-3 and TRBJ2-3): GAGVSQTPSNKVTEKGKYVELRCDPISGHTALYWYRQSLGQGPEFLIYFQGTGAADDSGLPNDRFFAVRPEGSVSTLKIQRTERGDSAVYLCASSPSGASGRGGTQYFGPGTRLTVL.

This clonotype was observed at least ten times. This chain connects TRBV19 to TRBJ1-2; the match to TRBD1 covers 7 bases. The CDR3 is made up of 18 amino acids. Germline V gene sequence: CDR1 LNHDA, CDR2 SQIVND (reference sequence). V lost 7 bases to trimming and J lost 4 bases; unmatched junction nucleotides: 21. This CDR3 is CASIEGAAQGTYGYGYTF. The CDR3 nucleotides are TGTGCCAGTATAGAGGGGGCGGCACAGGGTACCTATGGCTATGGCTACACCTTC. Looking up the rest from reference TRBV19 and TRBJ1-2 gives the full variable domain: DGGITQSPKYLFRKEGQNVTLSCEQNLNHDAMYWYRQDPGQGLRLIYYSQIVNDFQKGDIAEGYSVSREKKESFPLTVTSAQKNPTAFYLCASIEGAAQGTYGYGYTFGSGTRLTVV.

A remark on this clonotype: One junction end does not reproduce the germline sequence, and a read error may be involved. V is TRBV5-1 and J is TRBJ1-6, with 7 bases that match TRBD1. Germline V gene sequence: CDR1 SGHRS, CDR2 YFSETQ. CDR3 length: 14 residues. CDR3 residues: CASSRRDSNSSLHF. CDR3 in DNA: TGCGCCAGCAGCCGCCGGGACAGTAATTCATCCCTCCACTTT.

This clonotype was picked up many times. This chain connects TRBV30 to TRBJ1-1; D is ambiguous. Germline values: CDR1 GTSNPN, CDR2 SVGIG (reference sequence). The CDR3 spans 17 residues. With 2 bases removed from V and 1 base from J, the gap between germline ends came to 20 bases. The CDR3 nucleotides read TGTGCCTGGAGTAGGGTGTCAGCGATTCTAAGGAACACTGAAGCTTTCTTT. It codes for CAWSRVSAILRNTEAFF.

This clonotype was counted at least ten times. CDR3 sequence: CASMESYEQYF. The CDR3 DNA reads TGTGCCAGCATGGAATCGTACGAGCAGTACTTC. V gene TRBV28 combines with J gene TRBJ2-7, with no clear D. Germline loops: CDR1 MDHEN, CDR2 SYDVKM. The CDR3 is 11 amino acids. V was shortened by 7 bases and J by 4 bases, with 8 bases between the two germline ends. The full variable domain, with the rest looked up from reference TRBV28 and TRBJ2-7, is DVKVTQSSRYLVKRTGEKVFLECVQDMDHENMFWYRQDPGLGLRLIYFSYDVKMKEKGDIPEGYSVSREKKERFSLILESASTNQTSMYLCASMESYEQYFGPGTRLTVT.

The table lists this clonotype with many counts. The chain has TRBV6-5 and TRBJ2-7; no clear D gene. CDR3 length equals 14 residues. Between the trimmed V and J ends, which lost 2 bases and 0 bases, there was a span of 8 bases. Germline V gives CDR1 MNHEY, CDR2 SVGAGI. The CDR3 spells CASSYDQSSYEQYF. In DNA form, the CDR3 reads TGTGCCAGCAGTTACGATCAGAGCTCCTACGAGCAGTACTTC.

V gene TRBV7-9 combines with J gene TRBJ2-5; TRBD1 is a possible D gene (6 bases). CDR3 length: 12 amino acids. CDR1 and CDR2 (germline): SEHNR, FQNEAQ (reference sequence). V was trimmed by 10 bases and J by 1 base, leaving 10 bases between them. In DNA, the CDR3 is TGTGCCACTACGGACAGCCAAGAGACCCAGTACTTC. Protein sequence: CATTDSQETQYF.

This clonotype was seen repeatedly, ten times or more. CDR3 sequence (DNA): TGTGCCAGCAGCTTAGGCTACAGAGGTGAAGCTTTCTTT. It translates to CASSLGYRGEAFF. The chain is built from TRBV7-2 and TRBJ1-1, with unresolved D. Germline CDR1 SGHTA, CDR2 FQGNSA. This CDR3 comprises 13 residues. Trimming cost V 1 base and J 7 bases, with 10 bases left between them.

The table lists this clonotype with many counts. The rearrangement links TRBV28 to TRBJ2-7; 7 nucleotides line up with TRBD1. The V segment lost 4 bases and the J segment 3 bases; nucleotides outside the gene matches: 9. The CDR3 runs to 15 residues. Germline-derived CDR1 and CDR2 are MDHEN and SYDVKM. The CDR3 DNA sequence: TGTGCCAGCAGTTCACCCGGGACAGACCTCTACGAGCAGTACTTC. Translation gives CASSSPGTDLYEQYF.

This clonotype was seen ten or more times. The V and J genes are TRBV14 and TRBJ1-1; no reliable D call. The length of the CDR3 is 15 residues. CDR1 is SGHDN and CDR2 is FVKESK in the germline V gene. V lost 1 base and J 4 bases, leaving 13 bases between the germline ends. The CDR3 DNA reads TGTGCCAGCAGCCAAGCGTCTTCCGGGCGCACTGAAGCTTTCTTT. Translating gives CASSQASSGRTEAFF.

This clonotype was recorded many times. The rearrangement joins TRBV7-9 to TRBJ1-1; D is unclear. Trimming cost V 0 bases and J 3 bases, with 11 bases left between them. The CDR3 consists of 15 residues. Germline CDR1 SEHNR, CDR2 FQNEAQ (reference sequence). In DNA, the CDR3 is TGTGCCAGCAGCTTAGCGCTAGGGCGCGACACTGAAGCTTTCTTT. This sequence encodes CASSLALGRDTEAFF.